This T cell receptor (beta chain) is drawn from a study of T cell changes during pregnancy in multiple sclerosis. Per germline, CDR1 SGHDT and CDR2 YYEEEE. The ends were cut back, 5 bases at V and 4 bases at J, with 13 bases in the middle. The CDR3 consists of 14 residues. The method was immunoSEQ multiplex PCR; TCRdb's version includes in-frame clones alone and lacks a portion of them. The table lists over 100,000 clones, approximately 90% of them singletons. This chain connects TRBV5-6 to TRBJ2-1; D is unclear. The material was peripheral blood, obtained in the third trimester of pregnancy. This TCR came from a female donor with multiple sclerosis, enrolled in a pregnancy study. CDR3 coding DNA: TGTGCCAGCAGGACCATAGCAGTTTACAATGAGCAGTTCTTC. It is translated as CASRTIAVYNEQFF.